What follows are 3 T cell receptor beta chains derived from one specimen sequenced in a study of T cells in Graves' hyperthyroidism and ophthalmopathy (dated 2019 in TCRdb). The receptor library was made with multiplex PCR. The instrument was an Illumina HiSeq 2000. Amplification of TCR beta CDR3 regions was carried out from RNA transcripts. A first-round RT-PCR of the TCR CDR3 used the HTBI primer set with the Qiagen OneStep RT-PCR kit. The raw public data were reprocessed by TCRdb itself: fastp quality trimming at Q25, MiXCR clonotype calling, in-frame beta chains only. Under each unique CDR3 protein, matching rows form one entry showing the most common genes and DNA. The sample records a few hundred thousand distinct CDR3 sequences, around a fifth of which are singletons. Jointly, the top ten make up under 40% of the sample. The sample was blood. The source is a man aged 50 to 60 with Graves' ophthalmopathy.

The chain links TRBV27 to TRBJ2-7; 7 bases fit TRBD1. Germline V gene data show CDR1 as MNHEY and CDR2 as SMNVEV (reference sequence). The CDR3 has 14 amino acids. The V segment lost 1 base and the J segment 6 bases; nucleotides outside the gene matches: 6. In DNA, the CDR3 is TGTGCCAGCAGTTTATACAGGGGAGCTAGCGAGCAGTACTTC. Protein sequence: CASSLYRGASEQYF.

This clonotype was counted many times. This rearrangement joins TRBV28 to TRBJ2-6; a possible D gene is TRBD2 (7 bases). The germline V and J ends were trimmed by 3 bases and 0 bases, with 15 bases remaining between them. Germline CDR1 is MDHEN and CDR2 is SYDVKM. CDR3 length: 18 amino acids. The CDR3 sequence: CASSFTGRGFSGANVLTF. Here the CDR3 DNA reads TGTGCCAGCAGTTTCACAGGGAGGGGCTTCTCTGGGGCCAACGTCCTGACTTTC.

This clonotype has a count of ten or more. This chain joins TRBV7-8 and TRBJ2-1; TRBD2 aligns across 7 bases. V lost 8 bases to trimming and J lost 6 bases; unmatched junction nucleotides: 16. Germline CDR1 reads SGHVS; CDR2 reads FQNEAQ. The CDR3 is 16 residues long. In nucleotides, the CDR3 is TGTGCCAGCGGGTTTTGGGGCGGGAGAACAATCAATGAGCAGTTCTTC. This gives the protein CASGFWGGRTINEQFF.